One T cell receptor beta chain is described in this entry. These data belong to a study of technical replicates of blood from a few donors. Data came from immunoSEQ multiplex PCR; TCRdb stores just in-frame clones and leaves some out. The table records roughly 80,000 clones, roughly 96% of them present only once. Trimming stripped 8 bases from V and 10 bases from J, with 23 bases between. The CDR3 spans 14 residues. CDR1 is MNHEY, CDR2 SMNVEV, per germline (reference sequence). Material for sequencing was T cells isolated from PBMCs. The V gene is TRBV27, the J gene TRBJ1-1; the D gene is possibly TRBD1 (5 bases). The receptor's source is a human donor in good health. The CDR3 is CASASHTSGFSAFF. The CDR3 DNA follows: TGTGCCAGCGCTTCCCATACTTCAGGGTTTTCAGCTTTCTTT.